Below are 19 T cell receptor beta chains sequenced from a single sample in a study of T cells in Graves' hyperthyroidism and ophthalmopathy. RNA transcripts served as the template for amplifying TCR beta CDR3 regions. HTBI primers were used for first-round RT-PCR of the TCR CDR3. TCRdb ran MiXCR on the multiplex PCR reads and lists one entry per CDR3 protein. Among fewer than 750,000 distinct CDR3 sequences listed, around 15% were seen once. Sequences were obtained from blood. The receptors derive from a woman in her 50s with Graves' ophthalmopathy.

At least ten counts were recorded for this clonotype. The chain employs TRBV12-3 or TRBV12-4 and TRBJ2-5; 9 bases agree with TRBD1. V lost 5 bases to trimming and J lost 5 bases; unmatched junction nucleotides: 3. The CDR3 consists of 13 residues. CDR3 coding DNA: TGTGCCAGCAGTACCGGGACAGGGGAGACCCAGTACTTC. This codes for CASSTGTGETQYF.

This clonotype was seen at least ten times. The chain is built from TRBV7-2 and TRBJ2-5, with 10 bases aligning to TRBD1. CDR3 length equals 13 residues. Germline V gives CDR1 SGHTA, CDR2 FQGNSA. V shed 7 bases, J shed 5 bases, and the junction held 4 bases outside the gene matches. CDR3 coding DNA: TGTGCCAGCATGACAGGGGGCGATGAGACCCAGTACTTC. Its translation is CASMTGGDETQYF.

V is TRBV9 and J is TRBJ1-3, with TRBD1 matching over 7 bases. The ends lost 2 bases at V and 0 bases at J; junction bases unmatched: 5. The CDR3 totals 16 residues. Germline loops: CDR1 SGDLS, CDR2 YYNGEE. CDR3 residues: CASSVVGTVSGNTIYF. The CDR3 DNA is TGTGCCAGCAGCGTCGTCGGGACAGTCTCTGGAAACACCATATATTTT.

The chain combines TRBV5-1 with TRBJ2-2; D possibly corresponds to TRBD2 (5 bases). CDR1 SGHRS and CDR2 YFSETQ come from the germline V gene. Trimming cost V 0 bases and J 7 bases, with 10 bases left between them. The CDR3 loop spans 14 amino acids. This CDR3 reads CASSLASGVGELFF. The CDR3 DNA reads TGCGCCAGCAGCTTGGCCTCCGGGGTCGGGGAGCTGTTTTTT.

This clonotype was seen at least ten times. The chain couples TRBV20-1 to TRBJ2-5; the D gene is possibly TRBD2 (7 bases). This CDR3 region has 14 residues. Trimming cost V 5 bases and J 4 bases, with 17 bases left between them. Per the germline V gene, CDR1 is DFQATT and CDR2 is SNEGSKA (reference sequence). The CDR3: CSASKGGSGETQYF. DNA for the CDR3: TGCAGTGCTTCAAAGGGGGGGAGTGGAGAGACCCAGTACTTC.

This clonotype was detected ten times or more. The rearrangement links TRBV5-6 to TRBJ2-2; 10 bases fit TRBD2. This CDR3 spans 14 amino acids. CDR1 and CDR2 (germline): SGHDT, YYEEEE. J lost 6 bases, V lost 1 base, and 0 bases had no gene match. CDR3 amino acids: CASSLLAGAGELFF. Written as DNA, the CDR3 is TGTGCCAGCAGCTTGCTAGCGGGAGCCGGGGAGCTGTTTTTT.

This clonotype was seen only a few times. The chain employs TRBV14 and TRBJ2-1, with 7 positions matching TRBD2. This CDR3 has 17 amino acids. V shed 1 base, J shed 4 bases, and the junction held 10 bases outside the gene matches. Germline V gene sequence: CDR1 SGHDN, CDR2 FVKESK. The CDR3 region has the DNA TGTGCCAGCAGCCAAGGCACACTAGCGACGGTTTACAATGAGCAGTTCTTC. This gives the protein CASSQGTLATVYNEQFF.

This clonotype was counted ten times or more. This chain connects TRBV7-2 to TRBJ2-1, with D unclear. There are 15 residues in the CDR3. Per the germline V gene, CDR1 is SGHTA and CDR2 is FQGNSA. Between the trimmed V and J ends, which lost 2 bases and 4 bases, there was a span of 12 bases. This CDR3 reads CASSLLVIGYNEQFF. DNA of the CDR3: TGTGCCAGCAGCTTACTCGTCATCGGGTACAATGAGCAGTTCTTC.

This clonotype has ten or more counts. The rearrangement uses TRBV20-1 and TRBJ2-7, with 11 bases identical to TRBD2. J gave up 2 bases and V 3 bases, and 3 bases lay outside the gene matches. The CDR3 contains 14 residues. Germline V gene sequence: CDR1 DFQATT, CDR2 SNEGSKA (reference sequence). The CDR3 nucleotides are TGCAGTGCTAGTGCTAGCGGGGGGACCTACGAGCAGTACTTC. Encoded protein: CSASASGGTYEQYF.

The genes are TRBV15 and TRBJ1-5; 9 bases are a match to TRBD1. Germline V gene sequence: CDR1 LNHNV, CDR2 YYDKDF (reference sequence). V lost 1 base, J lost 4 bases, and 5 bases stayed unmatched. There are 16 residues in the CDR3. The CDR3 bases are TGTGCCACCAGCAGAGTGGTAGGACAGGGGAATCAGCCCCAGCATTTT. This codes for CATSRVVGQGNQPQHF.

The count of this clonotype is one. A much larger clonotype is one base distant, so this may be a read error. This chain links TRBV28 with TRBJ2-5; D possibly corresponds to TRBD2 (6 bases). This CDR3 contains 14 residues. Germline V lookup: CDR1 MDHEN, CDR2 SYDVKM. CDR3 in DNA: TGTGCCAGCAGTTCACTAGCCAACCAAGAGACCCAGCACTTC. Amino acid sequence: CASSSLANQETQHF.

The V gene is TRBV9, the J gene TRBJ2-1; D is ambiguous. V lost 4 bases, J lost 4 bases, and 12 bases lay in between. The CDR3 is 14 residues long. CDR1 SGDLS and CDR2 YYNGEE come from the germline V gene. CDR3 amino acids: CASSPRNNYNEQFF. The CDR3 DNA sequence: TGTGCCAGCAGCCCCCGGAATAATTACAATGAGCAGTTCTTC.

This clonotype was recorded at least ten times. The genes are TRBV7-2 and TRBJ2-1; the match to TRBD2 covers 9 bases. The V segment lost 5 bases and the J segment 4 bases; nucleotides outside the gene matches: 6. The germline V gene has CDR1 SGHTA and CDR2 FQGNSA. The CDR3 is 15 amino acids. The CDR3 bases are TGTGCCAGCAGCCCCCCTAGCGGGACATACAATGAGCAGTTCTTC. Residues: CASSPPSGTYNEQFF.

This chain links TRBV6-1 with TRBJ1-1; D gene ambiguous. V gave up 8 bases and J gave up 0 bases, with 10 bases separating them. Per the germline V gene, CDR1 is MNHNS and CDR2 is SASEGT. The CDR3 totals 13 residues. This CDR3 is CASGQSLNTEAFF. The CDR3 DNA is TGTGCCAGCGGTCAGAGTTTGAACACTGAAGCTTTCTTT.

Ten or more counts support this clonotype. This chain connects TRBV3-1 to TRBJ2-2; no clear D gene. V was shortened by 1 base and J by 6 bases, with 9 bases between the two germline ends. This CDR3 is 14 amino acids long. CDR1 is LGHDT and CDR2 is YNNKEL in the germline V gene (reference sequence). The CDR3 is CASSQGPSAGELFF. The DNA for the CDR3 is TGTGCCAGCAGCCAAGGCCCCAGTGCCGGGGAGCTGTTTTTT.

In its sample, this clonotype was seen a few times. The chain joins TRBV5-1 to TRBJ2-3; tentative D call: TRBD2 (5 bases). V was pared by 5 bases and J by 0 bases, with 7 bases between. Germline CDR1 reads SGHRS; CDR2 reads YFSETQ. This CDR3 region has 13 residues. The CDR3: CASRGESTDTQYF. For the CDR3, the DNA is TGCGCCAGCAGGGGAGAAAGCACAGATACGCAGTATTTT. Together with reference TRBV5-1 and TRBJ2-3, the CDR3 gives the full variable domain: KAGVTQTPRYLIKTRGQQVTLSCSPISGHRSVSWYQQTPGQGLQFLFEYFSETQRNKGNFPGRFSGRQFSNSRSEMNVSTLELGDSALYLCASRGESTDTQYFGPGTRLTVL.

This clonotype was seen a few times. V usage is TRBV4-1 and J usage is TRBJ1-6; D ambiguous. The CDR3 totals 16 residues. The V gene lost 3 bases and the J gene lost 7 bases, with 16 bases spanning the gap. Per the germline V gene, CDR1 is MGHRA and CDR2 is YSYEKL. For the CDR3, the DNA is TGCGCCAGCAGCCAGGTTGCAGGTAGACTGAATTCACCCCTCCACTTT. Residues: CASSQVAGRLNSPLHF.

The table lists this clonotype with a few counts. The chain employs TRBV5-1 and TRBJ2-1, with D hard to call. The germline CDR1 and CDR2 sequences are SGHRS and YFSETQ. The CDR3 loop spans 22 amino acids. Deletions cut 4 bases from V and 0 bases from J, with 32 bases between. CDR3 residues: CASSPSGGRSSGGGISYNEQFF. DNA for the CDR3: TGCGCCAGCAGCCCGTCGGGTGGGCGTTCCTCTGGCGGCGGCATCTCCTACAATGAGCAGTTCTTC.

This clonotype was observed at least ten times. This chain uses TRBV20-1 with TRBJ1-1, with D perhaps TRBD1 (5 bases). CDR3 length: 13 amino acids. The V gene's germline CDR1 is DFQATT and CDR2 SNEGSKA (reference sequence). With 0 bases removed from V and 6 bases from J, the gap between germline ends came to 11 bases. CDR3 loop: CSARDRVGAEAFF. The CDR3 DNA follows: TGCAGTGCTAGAGATCGGGTAGGGGCTGAAGCTTTCTTT.